The next 10 T cell receptor beta chains were all read from a single sample in a study of T-cell memory formation after mild COVID-19 (dated by TCRdb to the early 2020s). Library prep was done by 5' RACE. Sequencing took place on an Illumina NovaSeq 6000. In TCRdb, the public reads were trimmed at Q25 with fastp and aligned with MiXCR, with productive beta chains retained. Every CDR3 protein is listed once, alongside the most common genes and DNA of its rows. Here the sample has roughly 150,000 distinct CDR3 sequences; 13% to 15% occur a single time. The top ten clonotypes cover roughly 15% of the sample. Sequenced material: PBMCs or a T cell subset sorted from them (not recorded which). The receptors stem from an adult woman who had mild COVID-19 (a few samples of this study predate the infection). The sample titles of this study are shuffled in the database, so cell type and time point are left out; the donor was told from shared clones.

J is TRBJ2-2 and V is TRBV5-1; 10 nucleotides agree with TRBD2. This CDR3 has 14 amino acids. Germline V CDR1 and CDR2: SGHRS, YFSETQ. V lost 4 bases to trimming and J lost 6 bases; unmatched junction nucleotides: 3. Written as DNA, the CDR3 is TGCGCCAGCAGCCCCGGGACTAGCGCCGGGGAGCTGTTTTTT. It codes for CASSPGTSAGELFF. The variable domain in full, with the rest retrieved from reference TRBV5-1 and TRBJ2-2, is KAGVTQTPRYLIKTRGQQVTLSCSPISGHRSVSWYQQTPGQGLQFLFEYFSETQRNKGNFPGRFSGRQFSNSRSEMNVSTLELGDSALYLCASSPGTSAGELFFGEGSRLTVL.

The J gene is TRBJ2-1, the V gene TRBV12-3 or TRBV12-4; perhaps TRBD1 as D (7 bases). This CDR3 has 15 residues. Trimming left V 3 bases short and J 3 bases short, with 12 bases between. The CDR3 DNA reads TGTGCCAGCAGTTTTGGTCAGGGGGGCTACAATGAGCAGTTCTTC. This gives the protein CASSFGQGGYNEQFF.

This clonotype showed up just a few times. This chain connects TRBV3-1 to TRBJ2-1; weak D call: TRBD2 (5 bases). The V gene lost 2 bases and the J gene lost 4 bases, with 24 bases spanning the gap. The germline V gene has CDR1 LGHDT and CDR2 YNNKEL (reference sequence). The CDR3 length is 19 residues. CDR3 loop: CASSQWVVSAFSAYNEQFF. CDR3 sequence (DNA): TGTGCCAGCAGCCAATGGGTAGTTAGCGCATTCTCAGCTTACAATGAGCAGTTCTTC.

This clonotype has just a few counts. V is TRBV12-3 or TRBV12-4 and J is TRBJ1-1; 7 nucleotides agree with TRBD1. CDR3 length: 17 residues. The V and J ends lost 4 bases and 3 bases, in that order; junction bases with no gene match: 14. CDR3 protein: CASSSSMTGFRDTEAFF. The CDR3, as DNA: TGTGCCAGCAGTTCATCCATGACAGGGTTTAGGGACACTGAAGCTTTCTTT.

The V gene is TRBV7-2, the J gene TRBJ2-7; maybe TRBD1 (5 bases). This CDR3 has 13 residues. Germline CDR1 is SGHTA and CDR2 is FQGNSA. Trimming removed 1 base from V and 2 bases from J, with 6 bases in between. Here the CDR3 reads CASSLEGAYEQYF. The CDR3 DNA reads TGTGCCAGCAGCTTAGAAGGGGCCTACGAGCAGTACTTC.

This clonotype was seen a few times. J is TRBJ1-2 and V is TRBV25-1, with D uncertain. Deletions cut 1 base from V and 1 base from J, with 13 bases between. CDR1 is MGHDK and CDR2 is SYGVNS in the germline V gene. The CDR3 runs 16 residues. CDR3 nucleotides: TGTGCCAGCAGTGAATGGGCCAGGACTGATAACTATGGCTACACCTTC. It codes for CASSEWARTDNYGYTF.

This clonotype was seen a few times. V usage is TRBV13 and J usage is TRBJ2-6; 7 bases line up with TRBD1. The CDR3 is 15 residues long. The ends lost 5 bases at V and 1 base at J; junction bases unmatched: 2. CDR1 and CDR2 from the germline V gene are PRHDT and FYEKMQ (reference sequence). The CDR3: CASSPQGSGANVLTF. The CDR3 DNA reads as TGTGCCAGCAGCCCACAGGGGTCTGGGGCCAACGTCCTGACTTTC.

A few counts support this clonotype. This chain links TRBV6-5 with TRBJ1-1, with D unresolved. The CDR3 length is 14 residues. Per germline, CDR1 MNHEY and CDR2 SVGAGI. V was pared by 6 bases and J by 4 bases, with 15 bases between. CDR3 loop: CASRGLGRGTEAFF. The DNA of the CDR3 is TGTGCCAGCAGGGGCCTCGGGCGGGGCACTGAAGCTTTCTTT.

The chain couples TRBV7-8 to TRBJ2-5, with 7 bases lining up with TRBD2. Germline CDR1 SGHVS, CDR2 FQNEAQ. After removal of 5 bases from V and 5 bases from J, the junction contained 17 bases not matched to a gene. This CDR3 is 17 amino acids long. CDR3 DNA: TGTGCCAGCAGCCCGGGGACTACCATAATCCCCCAGGAGACCCAGTACTTC. Translation: CASSPGTTIIPQETQYF. The full variable domain, in which reference TRBV7-8 and TRBJ2-5 provide the parts outside the CDR3, is GAGVSQSPRYKVAKRGQDVALRCDPISGHVSLFWYQQALGQGPEFLTYFQNEAQLDKSGLPSDRFFAERPEGSVSTLKIQRTQQEDSAVYLCASSPGTTIIPQETQYFGPGTRLLVL.

This clonotype appeared many times. The rearrangement links TRBV5-1 to TRBJ2-3, with TRBD2 matching 10 bases. The CDR3 is 16 amino acids. Trimming removed 2 bases from V and 4 bases from J; junction bases left unmatched: 7. Germline V gene sequence: CDR1 SGHRS, CDR2 YFSETQ. The CDR3 DNA reads as TGCGCCAGCAGCTTCGAGCGGGGGGGCCCCCCAGATACGCAGTATTTT. Its translation: CASSFERGGPPDTQYF. Full variable domain (remainder filled in from reference TRBV5-1 and TRBJ2-3): KAGVTQTPRYLIKTRGQQVTLSCSPISGHRSVSWYQQTPGQGLQFLFEYFSETQRNKGNFPGRFSGRQFSNSRSEMNVSTLELGDSALYLCASSFERGGPPDTQYFGPGTRLTVL.